The entry below describes one TCR beta chain. This clone's antigen is unknown. No base qualities exist here, and no much larger clone lies one base off it. In Seattle, one collaborating source enrolled patients while the infection was active and tracked those patients longitudinally over the course of disease. Collaborating institutions collected whole blood in K2EDTA tubes following their own protocols. For TCRbeta analysis, collaborators shipped samples as frozen whole blood, isolated PBMCs, or DNA extracted from either of those sample types. For CDR1 and CDR2, the germline V gene (reference sequence) lists MNHEY and SMNVEV. V gives up 2 bases and J gives up 8 bases, and the segment between their germline ends measures 19 bases. Its CDR3 holds 16 amino acids, cysteine through phenylalanine. Of the read, only the CDR3 DNA is kept; its 48 bases are in frame from base 1. This specimen belongs to a study of blood T cell repertoires in COVID-19 (dated by TCRdb to 2020 to 2021). Background on the whole study: The collaborator samples originated in the United States, Italy and Spain and spanned the acute and convalescent phases of COVID-19. A de-identified subject ID, COVID-19 status, age in years and sex were almost always included in the sample metadata. Subjects who had been exposed to COVID-19, were actively infected with it, or had recovered from it provided the deeply sampled blood TCRbeta repertoires that made up the dataset. Where available, HLA class I and class II types were obtained from metadata supplied by the sample provider rather than from assay-based typing. The prospective study material was composed of cDNA or gDNA derived from T cells, B-cell-depleted T cells, or PBMCs. Samples were obtained from the ongoing ImmuneRACE study (first 160 participants) and from 950 to 1,500 subjects provided by 6 global collaborators. A freely available public database, intended as a resource for researchers studying the immune response to SARS-CoV-2, is where the repertoires were released.

Points the paper makes about the study in general: How much clinical and demographic metadata was included differed by source and by participant, and the metadata was provided uncurated.

TCRbeta CDR3 regions were amplified from genomic DNA by means of the immunoSEQ Assay, a bias-controlled multiplex PCR. The source study handled its data this way. Nucleated cell counts per sample were estimated from amplification of reference gene primers within the assay. To quantify the absolute abundance of each unique TCRbeta CDR3 rearrangement, sequence reads were collapsed and filtered. For each sample, productive Simpson clonality was calculated as the square root of Simpson's diversity index across productive rearrangements. TCRdb's version of the immuneACCESS table is confined to in-frame rearrangements and falls short of the full clone set. An unresolved V gene accounts for under half of the shortfall where checked; the remainder is of unknown origin. V and J calls and clone size are as listed in that table; D and trimming were resolved from the DNA. The sample includes nearly 110,000 clones, with over 60% observed a single time. The top ten constitute 5% to 7.5% of the sample.

The source material was peripheral blood. The receptor chain draws on TRBV27 and TRBJ2-1; tentative D gene TRBD1, with 5 bases matching. The TCR sequence derives from an older man with COVID-19, enrolled during active disease. The nucleotides read TGTGCCAGCAGTTTAGGGCCAGGGAACCCCACCGATGAGCAGTTCTTC. Its protein product is CASSLGPGNPTDEQFF.